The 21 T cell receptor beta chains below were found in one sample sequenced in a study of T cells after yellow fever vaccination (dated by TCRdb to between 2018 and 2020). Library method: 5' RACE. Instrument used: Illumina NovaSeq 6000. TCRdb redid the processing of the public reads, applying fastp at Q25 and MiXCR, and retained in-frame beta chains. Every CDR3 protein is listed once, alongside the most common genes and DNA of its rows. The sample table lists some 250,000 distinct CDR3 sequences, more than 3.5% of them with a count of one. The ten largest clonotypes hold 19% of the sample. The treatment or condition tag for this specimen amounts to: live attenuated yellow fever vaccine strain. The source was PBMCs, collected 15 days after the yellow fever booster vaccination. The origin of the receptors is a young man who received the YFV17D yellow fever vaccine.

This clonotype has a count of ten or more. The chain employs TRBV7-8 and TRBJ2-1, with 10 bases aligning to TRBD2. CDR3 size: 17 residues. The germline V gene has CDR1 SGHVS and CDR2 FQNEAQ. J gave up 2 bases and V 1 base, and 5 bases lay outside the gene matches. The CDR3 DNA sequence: TGTGCCAGCAGCTTAGAAGCTAGCGGGGGCGCCTACAATGAGCAGTTCTTC. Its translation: CASSLEASGGAYNEQFF.

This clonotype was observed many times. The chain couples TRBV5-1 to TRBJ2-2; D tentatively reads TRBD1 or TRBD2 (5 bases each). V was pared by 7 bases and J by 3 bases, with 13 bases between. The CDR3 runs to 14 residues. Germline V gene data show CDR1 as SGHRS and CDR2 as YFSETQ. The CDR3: CASCEGSYTGELFF. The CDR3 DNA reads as TGCGCCAGCTGTGAGGGGAGTTACACCGGGGAGCTGTTTTTT.

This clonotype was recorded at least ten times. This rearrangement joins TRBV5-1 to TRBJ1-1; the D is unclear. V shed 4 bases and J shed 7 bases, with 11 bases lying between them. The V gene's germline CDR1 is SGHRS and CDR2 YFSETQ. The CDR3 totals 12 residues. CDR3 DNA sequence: TGCGCCAGCAGCCTCCCGGGGAATGAAGCTTTCTTT. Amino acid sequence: CASSLPGNEAFF.

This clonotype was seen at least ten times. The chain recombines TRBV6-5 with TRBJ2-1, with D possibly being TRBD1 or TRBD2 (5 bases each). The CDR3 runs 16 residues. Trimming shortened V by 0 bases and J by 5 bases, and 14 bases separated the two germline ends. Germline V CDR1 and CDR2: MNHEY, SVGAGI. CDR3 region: CASSYSWDLTNNEQFF. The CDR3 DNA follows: TGTGCCAGCAGTTACTCGTGGGACCTGACGAACAATGAGCAGTTCTTC.

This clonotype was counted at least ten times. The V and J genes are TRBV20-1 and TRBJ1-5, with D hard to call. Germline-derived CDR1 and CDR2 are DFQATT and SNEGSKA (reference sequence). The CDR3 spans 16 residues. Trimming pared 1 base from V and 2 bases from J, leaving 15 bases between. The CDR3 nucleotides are TGCAGTGCTAGAGGTTTAGGACCGTCGGGCAATCAGCCCCAGCATTTT. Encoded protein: CSARGLGPSGNQPQHF.

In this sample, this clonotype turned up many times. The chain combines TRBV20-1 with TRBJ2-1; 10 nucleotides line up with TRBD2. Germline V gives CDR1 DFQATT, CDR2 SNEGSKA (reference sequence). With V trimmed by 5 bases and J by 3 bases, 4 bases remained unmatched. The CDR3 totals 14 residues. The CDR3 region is CSAFLAGVYNEQFF. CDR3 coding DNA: TGCAGTGCTTTTCTAGCGGGGGTCTACAATGAGCAGTTCTTC.

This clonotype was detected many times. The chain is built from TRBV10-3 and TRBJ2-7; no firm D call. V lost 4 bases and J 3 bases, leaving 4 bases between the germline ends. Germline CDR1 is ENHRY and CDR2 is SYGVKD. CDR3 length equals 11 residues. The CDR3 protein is CAISGGYEQYF. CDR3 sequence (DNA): TGTGCCATCAGTGGGGGCTACGAGCAGTACTTC.

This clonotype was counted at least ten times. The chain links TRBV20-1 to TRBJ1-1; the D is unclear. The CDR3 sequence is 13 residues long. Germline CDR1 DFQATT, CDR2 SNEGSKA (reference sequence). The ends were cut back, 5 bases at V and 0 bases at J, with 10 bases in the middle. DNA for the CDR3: TGCAGTGCTGCTCCATCCCTGAACACTGAAGCTTTCTTT. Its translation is CSAAPSLNTEAFF.

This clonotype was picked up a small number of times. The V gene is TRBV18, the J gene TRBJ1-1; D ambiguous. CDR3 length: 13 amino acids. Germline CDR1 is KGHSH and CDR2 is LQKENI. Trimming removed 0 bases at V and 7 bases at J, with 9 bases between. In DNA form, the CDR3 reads TGTGCCAGCTCACCACCGTTATCGGATGAAGCTTTCTTT. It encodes CASSPPLSDEAFF.

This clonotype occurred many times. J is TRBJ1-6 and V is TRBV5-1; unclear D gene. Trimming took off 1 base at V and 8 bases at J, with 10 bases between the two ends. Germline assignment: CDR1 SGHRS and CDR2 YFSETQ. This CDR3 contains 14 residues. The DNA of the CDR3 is TGCGCCAGCAGCTTGTCTACGGATTATTCACCCCTCCACTTT. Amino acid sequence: CASSLSTDYSPLHF.

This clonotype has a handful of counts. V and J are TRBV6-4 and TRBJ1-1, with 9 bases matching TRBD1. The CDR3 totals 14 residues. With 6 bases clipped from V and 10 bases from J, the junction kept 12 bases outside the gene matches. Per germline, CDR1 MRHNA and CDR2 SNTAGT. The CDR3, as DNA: TGTGCCAGCAGCCATAGACAGGGGGTGAATGGAGCTTTCTTT. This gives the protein CASSHRQGVNGAFF.

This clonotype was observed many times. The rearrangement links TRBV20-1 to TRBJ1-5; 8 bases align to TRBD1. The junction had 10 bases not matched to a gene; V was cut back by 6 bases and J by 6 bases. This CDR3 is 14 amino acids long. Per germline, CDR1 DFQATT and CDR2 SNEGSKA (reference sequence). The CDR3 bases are TGCAGTGCCCTCAGGACAGGGTCAGGTCAGCCCCAGCATTTT. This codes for CSALRTGSGQPQHF.

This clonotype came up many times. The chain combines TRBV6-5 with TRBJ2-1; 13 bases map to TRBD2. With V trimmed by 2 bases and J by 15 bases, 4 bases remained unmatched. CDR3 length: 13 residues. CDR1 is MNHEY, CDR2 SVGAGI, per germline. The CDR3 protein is CASSYGLAGVWFF. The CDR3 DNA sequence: TGTGCCAGCAGTTACGGACTAGCGGGGGTTTGGTTCTTC.

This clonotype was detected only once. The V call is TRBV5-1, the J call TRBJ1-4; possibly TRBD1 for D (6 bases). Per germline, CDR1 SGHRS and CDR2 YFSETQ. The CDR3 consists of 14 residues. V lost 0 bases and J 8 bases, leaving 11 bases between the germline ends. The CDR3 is CASSLGQEAEKLFF. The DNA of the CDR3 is TGCGCCAGCAGCTTGGGACAGGAAGCAGAAAAACTGTTTTTT.

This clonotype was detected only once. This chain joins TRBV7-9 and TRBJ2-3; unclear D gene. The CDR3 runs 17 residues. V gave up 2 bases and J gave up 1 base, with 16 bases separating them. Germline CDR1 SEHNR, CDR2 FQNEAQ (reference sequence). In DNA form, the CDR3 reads TGTGCCAGCAGCTTAAACCCCGGGTCTCTCGGCACAGATACGCAGTATTTT. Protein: CASSLNPGSLGTDTQYF.

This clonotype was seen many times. The CDR3 sequence: CASSPTEGRGNQPQHF. CDR3 DNA sequence: TGTGCCAGCTCACCAACGGAAGGTCGCGGCAATCAGCCCCAGCATTTT. This chain joins TRBV18 and TRBJ1-5; D remains ambiguous. Germline V CDR1 and CDR2: KGHSH, LQKENI. Trimming cost V 2 bases and J 2 bases, with 13 bases left between them. CDR3 size: 16 residues. The whole variable domain, filled in from reference TRBV18 and TRBJ1-5, reads NAGVMQNPRHLVRRRGQEARLRCSPMKGHSHVYWYRQLPEEGLKFMVYLQKENIIDESGMPKERFSAEFPKEGPSILRIQQVVRGDSAAYFCASSPTEGRGNQPQHFGDGTRLSIL.

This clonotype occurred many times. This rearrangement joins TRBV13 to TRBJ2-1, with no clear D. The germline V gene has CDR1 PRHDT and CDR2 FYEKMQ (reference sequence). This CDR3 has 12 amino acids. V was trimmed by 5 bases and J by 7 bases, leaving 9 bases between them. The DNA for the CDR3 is TGTGCCAGCAGCGCCCAAAGGAATGAGCAGTTCTTC. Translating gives CASSAQRNEQFF.

This CDR3 is CASSRRAGQGSINEQYV. For the CDR3, the DNA is TGTGCCAGCAGCCGAAGGGCAGGACAGGGGTCGATCAACGAGCAGTACGTC. The chain combines TRBV14 with TRBJ2-7, with 9 bases fitting TRBD1. This CDR3 comprises 17 residues. The V and J ends lost 4 bases and 5 bases, in that order; junction bases with no gene match: 15. Germline CDR1 reads SGHDN; CDR2 reads FVKESK.

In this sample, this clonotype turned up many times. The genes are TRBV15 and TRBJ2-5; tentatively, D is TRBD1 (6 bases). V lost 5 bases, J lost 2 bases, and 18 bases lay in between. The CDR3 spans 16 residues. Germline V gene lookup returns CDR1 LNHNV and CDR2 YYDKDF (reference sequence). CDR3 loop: CATSYIGQTFQETQYF. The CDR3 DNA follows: TGTGCCACCAGCTATATAGGACAGACATTTCAAGAGACCCAGTACTTC. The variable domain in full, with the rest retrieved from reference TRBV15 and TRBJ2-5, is DAMVIQNPRYQVTQFGKPVTLSCSQTLNHNVMYWYQQKSSQAPKLLFHYYDKDFNNEADTPDNFQSRRPNTSFCFLDIRSPGLGDTAMYLCATSYIGQTFQETQYFGPGTRLLVL.

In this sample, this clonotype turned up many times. CDR3 DNA sequence: TGTGCCAGCAGCTTAGTCTGGATGAACACTGAAGCTTTCTTT. It codes for CASSLVWMNTEAFF. V usage is TRBV7-2 and J usage is TRBJ1-1; no clear D gene. V lost 1 base and J lost 0, with 6 bases in between. CDR3 length: 14 residues. In germline, CDR1 is SGHTA, CDR2 FQGNSA.

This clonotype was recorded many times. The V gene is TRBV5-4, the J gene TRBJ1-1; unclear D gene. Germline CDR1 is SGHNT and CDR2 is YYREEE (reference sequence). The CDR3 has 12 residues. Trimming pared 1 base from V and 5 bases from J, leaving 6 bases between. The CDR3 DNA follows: TGTGCCAGCAGCTTGCCGCATACTGAAGCTTTCTTT. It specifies CASSLPHTEAFF.